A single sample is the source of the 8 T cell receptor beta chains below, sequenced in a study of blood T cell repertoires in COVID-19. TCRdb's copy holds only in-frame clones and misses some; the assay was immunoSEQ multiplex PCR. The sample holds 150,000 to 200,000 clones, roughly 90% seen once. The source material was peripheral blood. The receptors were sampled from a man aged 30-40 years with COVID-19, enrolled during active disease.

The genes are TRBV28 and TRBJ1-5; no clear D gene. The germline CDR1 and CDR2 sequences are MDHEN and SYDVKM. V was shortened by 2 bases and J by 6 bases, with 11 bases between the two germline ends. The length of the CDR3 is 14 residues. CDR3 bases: TGTGCCAGCAGTTTAATACAAGTTGGTCAGCCCCAGCATTTT. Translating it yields CASSLIQVGQPQHF.

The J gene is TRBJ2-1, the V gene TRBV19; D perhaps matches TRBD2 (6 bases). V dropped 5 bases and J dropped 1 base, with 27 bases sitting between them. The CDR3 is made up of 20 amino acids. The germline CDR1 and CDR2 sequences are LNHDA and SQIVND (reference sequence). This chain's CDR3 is CASSHPTPGLKSGSYNEQFF. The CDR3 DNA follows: TGTGCCAGTAGTCATCCAACCCCGGGACTCAAATCTGGGTCCTACAATGAGCAGTTCTTC.

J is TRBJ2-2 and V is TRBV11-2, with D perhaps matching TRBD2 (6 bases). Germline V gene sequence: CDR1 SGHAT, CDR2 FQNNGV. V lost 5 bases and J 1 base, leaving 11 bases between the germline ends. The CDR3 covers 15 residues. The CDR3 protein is CASSLRERNTGELFF. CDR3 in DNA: TGTGCCAGCAGCCTACGGGAGAGGAACACCGGGGAGCTGTTTTTT.

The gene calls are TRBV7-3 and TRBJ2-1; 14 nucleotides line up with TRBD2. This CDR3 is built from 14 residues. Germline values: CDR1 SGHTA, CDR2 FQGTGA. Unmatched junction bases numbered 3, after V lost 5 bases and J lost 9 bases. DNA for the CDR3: TGTGCCAGCAGCGAAGGGACTAGCGGGAGTGAGCAGTTCTTC. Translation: CASSEGTSGSEQFF.

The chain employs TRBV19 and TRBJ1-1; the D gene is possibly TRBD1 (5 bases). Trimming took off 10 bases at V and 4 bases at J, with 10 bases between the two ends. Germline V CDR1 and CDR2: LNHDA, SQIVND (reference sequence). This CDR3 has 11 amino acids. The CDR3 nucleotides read TGTGCCACAACGCAGGGCACTGAAGCTTTCTTT. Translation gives CATTQGTEAFF.

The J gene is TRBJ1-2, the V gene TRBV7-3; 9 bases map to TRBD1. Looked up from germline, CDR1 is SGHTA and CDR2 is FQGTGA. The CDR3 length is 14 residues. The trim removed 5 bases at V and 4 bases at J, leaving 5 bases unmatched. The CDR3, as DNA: TGTGCCAGCAGCCCTACAGGGGGCGGCTATGGCTACACCTTC. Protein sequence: CASSPTGGGYGYTF.

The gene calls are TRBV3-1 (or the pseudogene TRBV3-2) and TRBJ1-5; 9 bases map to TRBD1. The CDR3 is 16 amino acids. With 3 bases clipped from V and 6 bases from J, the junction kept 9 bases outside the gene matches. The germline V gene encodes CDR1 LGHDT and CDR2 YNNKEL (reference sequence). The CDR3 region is CASSHGPGQGTQPQHF. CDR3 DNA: TGTGCCAGCAGCCATGGACCGGGACAGGGAACTCAGCCCCAGCATTTT.

CDR3 sequence: CASSSPNTEAFF. In nucleotides, the CDR3 is TGTGCCAGCAGTTCTCCGAACACTGAAGCTTTCTTT. This chain connects TRBV28 to TRBJ1-1; D not certain. Germline V gene sequence: CDR1 MDHEN, CDR2 SYDVKM. The CDR3 loop spans 12 amino acids. Between the trimmed V and J ends, which lost 4 bases and 1 base, there was a span of 4 bases.